What follows are 9 T cell receptor beta chains derived from one specimen sequenced in a study of identifying expanded T cells in peripheral blood. Generated by immunoSEQ multiplex PCR, the TCRdb table keeps only in-frame clones and is missing some. Of 95,000 to 150,000 clones in the sample, around 84% were seen once. What was sequenced was blood. These receptors were obtained from a person between 18 and 69 years old in good health.

The CDR3 sequence: CASSEGTGVDNEQFF. CDR3 nucleotides: TGTGCCAGCAGTGAGGGGACAGGGGTCGACAATGAGCAGTTCTTC. This chain uses TRBV2 with TRBJ2-1, with 10 nucleotides matching TRBD1. With 3 bases clipped from V and 5 bases from J, the junction kept 4 bases outside the gene matches. Germline CDR1 and CDR2: SNHLY and FYNNEI. The CDR3 covers 15 residues.

The chain is built from TRBV6-1 and TRBJ1-1; possible D gene TRBD1, 6 bases. The length of the CDR3 is 13 residues. The V end was cut by 5 bases, the J end by 10 bases, with 17 bases between. Germline loops: CDR1 MNHNS, CDR2 SASEGT. In nucleotides, the CDR3 is TGTGCCAGCAGTTCTACAGGGATTTTGGCAGCTTTCTTT. Its protein is CASSSTGILAAFF.

This chain's CDR3 is CASSQTHSTDTQYF. The CDR3, as DNA: TGTGCCAGCAGCCAGACTCACAGCACAGATACGCAGTATTTT. The chain uses TRBV5-4 and TRBJ2-3, with D unclear. Between the trimmed V and J ends, which lost 4 bases and 0 bases, there was a span of 9 bases. The CDR3 runs 14 residues. CDR1 SGHNT and CDR2 YYREEE come from the germline V gene (reference sequence).

This clone came up once. This sequence joins TRBV18 and TRBJ2-5; D assignment may be TRBD1 or TRBD2 (6 bases each). The germline V gene encodes CDR1 KGHSH and CDR2 LQKENI. This CDR3 comprises 15 residues. The ends were cut back, 3 bases at V and 1 base at J, with 12 bases in the middle. The CDR3 DNA reads TGTGCCAGCTCACCGGCCTGGGGGGCCCAAGAGACCCAGTACTTC. This gives the protein CASSPAWGAQETQYF.

Concerning this clone itself: Other DNA sequences in this specimen translate into the identical CDR3. The rearrangement uses TRBV11-2 and TRBJ1-1, with D unresolved. Germline CDR1 reads SGHAT; CDR2 reads FQNNGV. Deletions cut 2 bases from V and 2 bases from J, with 0 bases between. The CDR3 covers 11 residues. CDR3 sequence reads: CASSLNTEAFF. CDR3 bases: TGTGCCAGCAGCTTAAACACTGAAGCTTTCTTT.

V and J are TRBV7-2 and TRBJ2-6, with D uncertain. CDR1 and CDR2 (germline): SGHTA, FQGNSA. V was clipped by 2 bases and J by 2 bases, with 1 base between them. This CDR3 has 13 residues. The chain's CDR3 is CASSLTGANVLTF. DNA of the CDR3: TGTGCCAGCAGCTTAACTGGGGCCAACGTCCTGACTTTC. Variable domain in full (rest from reference TRBV7-2 and TRBJ2-6): GAGVSQSPSNKVTEKGKDVELRCDPISGHTALYWYRQSLGQGLEFLIYFQGNSAPDKSGLPSDRFSAERTGGSVSTLTIQRTQQEDSAVYLCASSLTGANVLTFGAGSRLTVL.

V is TRBV5-1 and J is TRBJ2-5; 9 bases agree with TRBD2. The CDR3 consists of 15 residues. The germline CDR1 and CDR2 sequences are SGHRS and YFSETQ. Losses at the gene ends were 4 bases for V and 2 bases for J; bases not matched to a gene: 6. The CDR3 sequence is CASSRRLAEQETQYF. CDR3 sequence (DNA): TGCGCCAGCAGCCGACGACTAGCGGAACAAGAGACCCAGTACTTC.

The V and J genes are TRBV6-5 and TRBJ2-3; D unresolved. Deletions cut 7 bases from V and 5 bases from J, with 13 bases between. Germline V gene lookup returns CDR1 MNHEY and CDR2 SVGAGI. The length of the CDR3 is 13 residues. The CDR3 reads CASTPGQGDTQYF. CDR3 nucleotides: TGTGCCAGCACCCCGGGCCAAGGAGATACGCAGTATTTT.

Only one count was recorded for this clone. This rearrangement joins TRBV6-1 to TRBJ2-1, with D possibly TRBD1 on 6 matching bases. The CDR3 sequence is 11 residues long. The germline V gene has CDR1 MNHNS and CDR2 SASEGT. Trimming left V 10 bases short and J 4 bases short, with 8 bases between. CDR3 loop: CATDRYNEQFF. In nucleotides, the CDR3 is TGTGCCACCGACAGGTACAATGAGCAGTTCTTC.